The 6 T cell receptor beta chains in this list originate from one sample, sequenced in a study of monozygotic twins with inflammatory bowel disease. After re-calling the 5' RACE reads, TCRdb lists one entry per CDR3 protein, DNA absent. The sample holds more than 120,000 distinct CDR3 sequences. The specimen was blood. The receptors stem from a human donor with ulcerative colitis or Crohn's disease, or a healthy co-twin of an affected twin (not recorded which).

This chain links TRBV6-5 with TRBJ2-1; the D gene TCRdb calls, TRBD2, cannot be checked with no DNA. CDR1 is MNHEY, CDR2 SVGAGI, per germline. CDR3 length equals 17 residues. The CDR3 loop is CASSYSETRDADNEQFF.

The CDR3 sequence: CASSFTGSYSPLHF. This chain uses TRBV11-2 with TRBJ1-6; TCRdb reports TRBD1, a call that lacks DNA to check it against. Looked up from germline, CDR1 is SGHAT and CDR2 is FQNNGV. This CDR3 comprises 14 residues. Combining the CDR3 with reference TRBV11-2 and TRBJ1-6 gives the whole variable domain EAGVAQSPRYKIIEKRQSVAFWCNPISGHATLYWYQQILGQGPKLLIQFQNNGVVDDSQLPKDRFSAERLKGVDSTLKIQPAKLEDSAVYLCASSFTGSYSPLHFGNGTRLTVT.

The V call is TRBV24-1, the J call TRBJ2-3. The germline CDR1 and CDR2 sequences are KGHDR and SFDVKD. The CDR3 length is 14 residues. The CDR3 loop reads CATSSYKFTDTQYF.

The chain recombines TRBV9 with TRBJ1-2; the D gene TCRdb calls, TRBD1, cannot be checked with no DNA. Germline V gene sequence: CDR1 SGDLS, CDR2 YYNGEE. CDR3 size: 13 residues. The CDR3 loop reads CASSNRGFYGYTF.

The chain links TRBV12-3 or TRBV12-4 to TRBJ1-3. This CDR3 has 14 residues. CDR3 sequence reads: CASSLRGSGNTIYF.

J is TRBJ1-1 and V is TRBV24-1; the TCRdb D gene call, TRBD1, has no DNA to confirm it. This CDR3 has 15 residues. Germline V CDR1 and CDR2: KGHDR, SFDVKD. CDR3 region: CATSDPGAGDTEAFF.